Below, 6 T cell receptor beta chains from the same sample are listed, as sequenced in a study of cytomegalovirus exposure and HLA in healthy donors. PCR amplification relied on 60 Vbeta primers (plus 13 Jbeta primers). Only in-frame clones appear in the TCRdb table, and some are missing; sequencing was by immunoSEQ multiplex PCR. The sample has 95,000 to 130,000 clones, about 68% seen once. The sequencing input was PBMCs. All receptors derive from a woman aged 35 to 49 in good health and CMV-seropositive.

This clone was picked up one time. The chain links TRBV6-5 to TRBJ2-2; 7 bases are a match to TRBD2. Germline V gene data show CDR1 as MNHEY and CDR2 as SVGAGI. V was clipped by 6 bases and J by 0 bases; unmatched bases: 4. The CDR3 is 15 amino acids. CDR3 in DNA: TGTGCCAGCAGAAAGGGAGGGACGAACACCGGGGAGCTGTTTTTT. The encoded protein is CASRKGGTNTGELFF.

The chain links TRBV29-1 to TRBJ2-7; 9 bases align to TRBD1. Per germline, CDR1 SQVTM and CDR2 ANQGSEA. The V segment lost 7 bases and the J segment 2 bases; nucleotides outside the gene matches: 12. This CDR3 region has 15 residues. The CDR3 is CSAPERDREPYEQYF. The CDR3, as DNA: TGCAGCGCTCCCGAGAGGGACAGGGAACCCTACGAGCAGTACTTC.

The gene calls are TRBV6-1 and TRBJ2-6; 7 nucleotides match TRBD2. Germline lookup yields CDR1 MNHNS and CDR2 SASEGT. The CDR3 totals 16 residues. V lost 4 bases and J lost 0; bases outside the gene matches: 3. The DNA for the CDR3 is TGTGCCAGCAGTGCCCGCGGGGGCTCTGGGGCCAACGTCCTGACTTTC. Translated, it gives CASSARGGSGANVLTF.

The chain uses TRBV19 and TRBJ1-1, with D possibly matching TRBD1 (6 bases). The CDR3 is made up of 16 amino acids. The V end was cut by 5 bases, the J end by 1 base, with 17 bases between. Germline CDR1 reads LNHDA; CDR2 reads SQIVND (reference sequence). The CDR3 bases are TGTGCCAGTAGTCTTTACACCGGGACAAAGAACACTGAAGCTTTCTTT. Translated, it gives CASSLYTGTKNTEAFF.

This clone has more than one count but fewer than ten. This rearrangement joins TRBV7-6 to TRBJ2-1; the D is unclear. CDR1 SGHVS and CDR2 FNYEAQ come from the germline V gene. Between the trimmed V and J ends, which lost 5 bases and 0 bases, there was a span of 8 bases. The CDR3 loop spans 14 amino acids. CDR3 in amino acids: CASSPSSSYNEQFF. CDR3 nucleotide sequence: TGTGCCAGCAGCCCCTCGAGCTCCTACAATGAGCAGTTCTTC.

This clone was picked up a small number of times. The V gene is TRBV5-6, the J gene TRBJ2-5; 10 bases line up with TRBD2. The germline CDR1 and CDR2 sequences are SGHDT and YYEEEE. This CDR3 contains 15 residues. V shed 4 bases, J shed 5 bases, and the junction held 8 bases outside the gene matches. CDR3 region: CASSLPLAGEETQYF. CDR3 nucleotides: TGTGCCAGCAGCCTCCCCCTAGCGGGAGAGGAGACCCAGTACTTC.